This T cell receptor beta chain was profiled in a study of CD8 T cells in Susac syndrome. It was with random hexamers that roughly 0.5 to 1 ug RNA was reverse transcribed. TCR beta CDR3 was amplified by immunoSEQ covering 54 Vbeta and 13 Jbeta. MiXCR was run by TCRdb on the immunoSEQ multiplex PCR reads, yielding one entry per CDR3 protein. This sample has about 280,000 distinct CDR3 sequences, with roughly 81% found just once. The authors sequenced TCR beta from blood CD8+ and CD4+ T cells. It was negative isolation that provided the CD8+ and CD4+ T cells, whereas TEMRA cells were enriched by FACS. The sequenced material came from CD8+ T cells from PBMCs. The TCR was taken from a human donor with multiple sclerosis.

The CDR3 reads CASSLGGVWGSTEAFF. CDR3 DNA sequence: TGTGCCAGCAGCTTAGGAGGGGTCTGGGGTAGCACTGAAGCTTTCTTT. The V and J genes are TRBV11-2 and TRBJ1-1, with a tentative D call TRBD1 (5 bases). This CDR3 comprises 16 residues. The germline CDR1 and CDR2 sequences are SGHAT and FQNNGV. Trimming removed 1 base from V and 4 bases from J, with 16 bases in between.